Listed here are 5 T cell receptor beta chains from one sample, sequenced in a study of blood T cell repertoires in COVID-19. Repertoires were generated with immunoSEQ multiplex PCR, while TCRdb's copy carries only in-frame clones and drops some. Of approximately 71,000 clones listed, 88% are singletons. Sequencing used peripheral blood. The receptors were sampled from a human donor in a cohort sampled during active COVID-19.

The J gene is TRBJ1-1, the V gene TRBV19; 7 bases match TRBD1. Germline V gives CDR1 LNHDA, CDR2 SQIVND (reference sequence). This CDR3 contains 14 residues. After removal of 10 bases from V and 5 bases from J, the junction contained 13 bases not matched to a gene. The CDR3 protein is CATHKGALNTEAFF. For the CDR3, the DNA is TGTGCCACGCATAAGGGGGCCCTCAATACTGAAGCTTTCTTT.

The chain employs TRBV29-1 and TRBJ1-1; tentative D call: TRBD1 (5 bases). CDR3 size: 14 residues. V was cut by 4 bases and J by 0 bases, with 12 bases left in between. Germline V gene sequence: CDR1 SQVTM, CDR2 ANQGSEA. CDR3: CSVVPGQVNTEAFF. The DNA of the CDR3 is TGCAGCGTTGTACCAGGGCAGGTGAACACTGAAGCTTTCTTT.

This clone was picked up one time. The genes are TRBV18 and TRBJ1-1; D is undetermined. V lost 0 bases and J 1 base, leaving 9 bases between the germline ends. The CDR3 extends over 15 amino acids. CDR1 is KGHSH and CDR2 is LQKENI in the germline V gene. The CDR3 sequence is CASSPPSTGNTEAFF. The CDR3 DNA reads as TGTGCCAGCTCACCACCCAGCACGGGGAACACTGAAGCTTTCTTT.

The gene calls are TRBV30 and TRBJ2-3; 7 bases are a match to TRBD2. The CDR3 has 13 residues. The V gene end was trimmed by 3 bases and the J gene end by 4 bases; junction bases not matched to a gene: 4. Germline CDR1 and CDR2: GTSNPN and SVGIG (reference sequence). CDR3 DNA: TGTGCCTGGAGGGGAGGGAACGCAGATACGCAGTATTTT. This gives the protein CAWRGGNADTQYF.

This chain uses TRBV5-1 with TRBJ1-3; 7 nucleotides line up with TRBD1. The CDR3 covers 16 residues. CDR1 and CDR2 (germline): SGHRS, YFSETQ. Trimming at V came to 4 bases and at J to 2 bases, leaving 9 bases not matched to a gene. DNA for the CDR3: TGCGCCAGCAGCCTGGGCCCACAGGGGACTGGAAACACCATATATTTT. It translates to CASSLGPQGTGNTIYF.